This T cell receptor (beta chain) stems from a study of cytomegalovirus exposure and HLA in healthy donors. The study, taken as a whole, reports: It was reported in a later analysis that an Asian-associated ancestry cluster showed fewer N-insertions than the approximately 700-donor mean. The study designated fewer than 200 TCR beta chains cytomegalovirus-associated. Later, an analysis found that common viral pathogens appeared to be linked with several of the most significant clusters. In a later analysis, HLA-C alleles had the fewest associated TCRs, DRB1 alleles the most.

Germline CDR1 is SEHNR and CDR2 is FQNEAQ (reference sequence). This CDR3 comprises 15 residues. After removal of 5 bases from V and 2 bases from J, the junction contained 5 bases not matched to a gene. Details on this clone: Its antigen remains unidentified.

The PCR had 60 Vbeta and 13 Jbeta primers. Libraries were prepared by immunoSEQ multiplex PCR; TCRdb keeps only in-frame clonotypes and omits some of them. Of 95,000 to 150,000 clones detected, 80% appear once; the ten largest clones hold 1% to 1.5%. The sequencing sample was made of PBMCs. This receptor was taken from a female donor in good health and CMV-seronegative. The rearrangement uses TRBV7-9 and TRBJ1-2, with 10 bases that match TRBD1. CDR3 coding DNA: TGTGCCAGCAGCCTCCGGGACAGGGGCAACTATGGCTACACCTTC. Encoded protein: CASSLRDRGNYGYTF.